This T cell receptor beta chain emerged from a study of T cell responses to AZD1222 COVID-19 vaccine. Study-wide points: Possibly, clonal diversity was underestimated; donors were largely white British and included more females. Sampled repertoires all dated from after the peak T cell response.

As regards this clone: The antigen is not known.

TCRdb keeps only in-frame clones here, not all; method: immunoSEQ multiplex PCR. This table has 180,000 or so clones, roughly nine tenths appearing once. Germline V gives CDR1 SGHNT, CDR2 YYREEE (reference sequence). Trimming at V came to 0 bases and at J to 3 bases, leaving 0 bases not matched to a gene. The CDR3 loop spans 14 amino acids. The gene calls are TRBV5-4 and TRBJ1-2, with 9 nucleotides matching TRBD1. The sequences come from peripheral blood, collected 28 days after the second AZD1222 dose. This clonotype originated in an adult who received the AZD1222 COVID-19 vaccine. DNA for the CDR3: TGTGCCAGCAGCTTGGGACAGGGGGACTATGGCTACACCTTC. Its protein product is CASSLGQGDYGYTF.